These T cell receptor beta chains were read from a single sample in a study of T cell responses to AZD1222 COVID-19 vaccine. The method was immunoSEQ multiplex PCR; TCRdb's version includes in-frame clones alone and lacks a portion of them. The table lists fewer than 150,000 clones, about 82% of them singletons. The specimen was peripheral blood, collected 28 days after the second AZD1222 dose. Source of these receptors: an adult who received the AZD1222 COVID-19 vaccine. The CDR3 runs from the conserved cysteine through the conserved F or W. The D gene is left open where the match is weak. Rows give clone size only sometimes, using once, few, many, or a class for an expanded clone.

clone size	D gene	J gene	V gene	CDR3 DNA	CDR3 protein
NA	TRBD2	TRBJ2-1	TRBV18	TGTGCCAGCTCACTGACTAGCGGAGCTTCCTACAATGAGCAGTTCTTC	CASSLTSGASYNEQFF
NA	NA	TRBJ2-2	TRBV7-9	TGTGCCAGCAGCCCGGACACTAGCACCGGGGAGCTGTTTTTT	CASSPDTSTGELFF
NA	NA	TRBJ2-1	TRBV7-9	TGTGCCAGCAAACCTACGGGGTTAGGGTACAATGAGCAGTTCTTC	CASKPTGLGYNEQFF
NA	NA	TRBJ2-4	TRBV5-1	TGCGCCAGCAGCCCGGGAACCGGATCAAACATTCAGTACTTC	CASSPGTGSNIQYF
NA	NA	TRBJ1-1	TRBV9	TGTGCCAGCAGCCGACTGATGGACAGAAAGGCTTTCTTT	CASSRLMDRKAFF
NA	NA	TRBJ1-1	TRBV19	TGTGCCAGTAGTATGGGCCGAACTAGAGGTCTCACTGAAGCTTTCTTT	CASSMGRTRGLTEAFF
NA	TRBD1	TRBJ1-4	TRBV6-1	TGTGCCAGCAGTGAAGGAAGTGGCAGGGGGGAGGAAAAACTGTTTTTT	CASSEGSGRGEEKLFF
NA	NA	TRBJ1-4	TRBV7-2	TGTGCCAGCAGCTTAGCCCTCGGGAAACTGTTTTTT	CASSLALGKLFF
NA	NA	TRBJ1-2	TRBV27	TGTGCCAGCAGTCCAAATCCTCCTGGGTATGGCTACACCTTC	CASSPNPPGYGYTF
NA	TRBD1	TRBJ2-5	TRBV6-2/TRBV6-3	TGTGCCAGCAGTATGGGGACAGGGGGCAGGGGGACCCAGTACTTC	CASSMGTGGRGTQYF
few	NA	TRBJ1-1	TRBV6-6	TGTGCCAGCAGCCTAGGGGGGGTGGCTGAAGCTTTCTTT	CASSLGGVAEAFF
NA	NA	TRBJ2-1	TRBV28	TGTGCCAGCACTCTAGGGGGGGGCTTGGGATACAATGAGCAGTTCTTC	CASTLGGGLGYNEQFF
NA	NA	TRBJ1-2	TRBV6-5	TGTGCCAGCAGTTACCAGGGGATCGACTATGGCTACACCTTC	CASSYQGIDYGYTF
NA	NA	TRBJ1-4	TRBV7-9	TGTGCCAGCAGCTCACAGCTTGCAACTAATGAAAAACTGTTTTTT	CASSSQLATNEKLFF
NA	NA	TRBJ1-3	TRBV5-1	TGCGCCAGCAGCTTAACAGGGATCGGAAACACCATATATTTT	CASSLTGIGNTIYF
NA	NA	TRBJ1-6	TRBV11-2	TGTGCCAGCAGCTTAGGGACTACGTATTCACCCCTCCACTTT	CASSLGTTYSPLHF
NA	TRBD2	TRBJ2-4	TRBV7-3	TGTGCCAGCCCCCGTAACGCGGGAGAGGCCAAAAACATTCAGTACTTC	CASPRNAGEAKNIQYF
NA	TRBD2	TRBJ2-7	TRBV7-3	TGTGCCAGCAGCTTAGGCCTAGCGGGAGTCTACGAGCAGTACTTC	CASSLGLAGVYEQYF
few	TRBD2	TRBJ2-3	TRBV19	TGTGCCAGTAAGGATGCTAGCGGGGGGACAGATACGCAGTATTTT	CASKDASGGTDTQYF
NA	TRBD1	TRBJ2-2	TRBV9	TGTGCCAGCAGCGCGGACAGGTCCACCGGGGAGCTGTTTTTT	CASSADRSTGELFF
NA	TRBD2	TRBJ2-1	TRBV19	TGTGCCAGTAGTATCACCCCCGGCGGGGGGGCCGTCAATGAGCAGTTCTTC	CASSITPGGGAVNEQFF
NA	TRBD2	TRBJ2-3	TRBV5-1	TGCGCCACCACACCAGGTCCGGGACTAGCGGGGGGGCTCAGAGATACGCAGTATTTT	CATTPGPGLAGGLRDTQYF
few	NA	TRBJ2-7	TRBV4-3	TGCGCCAGCAGCCACTACGGGTCCTACGAGCAGTACTTC	CASSHYGSYEQYF
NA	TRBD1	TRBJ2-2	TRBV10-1	TGCGCCAGCAGTGAGGGCGGGACAGGGACCGGGGAGCTGTTTTTT	CASSEGGTGTGELFF
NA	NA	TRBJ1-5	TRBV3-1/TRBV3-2	TGTGCCAGCAGCCATAGTCAGGGACGTGGGCCCCAGCATTTT	CASSHSQGRGPQHF
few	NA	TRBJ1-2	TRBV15	TGTGCCACCAGCAGATCGGGGATCAACTATGGCTACACCTTC	CATSRSGINYGYTF
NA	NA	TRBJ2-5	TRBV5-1	TGCGCCAGCAGCTTGGACAGCACGACCGGAGAGACCCAGTACTTC	CASSLDSTTGETQYF
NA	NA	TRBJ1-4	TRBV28	TGTGCCAGCAGTTTAAGGGCAGGGTCTGGTAGTGGGAATGAAAAACTGTTTTTT	CASSLRAGSGSGNEKLFF
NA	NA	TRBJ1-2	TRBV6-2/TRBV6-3	TGTGCCAGCAGTAAACTATCCTACGATGGCTACACCTTC	CASSKLSYDGYTF
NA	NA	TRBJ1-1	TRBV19	TGTGCCAGTTACCCCTCATTCCGGACAGAGAGCGACACTGAAGCTTTCTTT	CASYPSFRTESDTEAFF
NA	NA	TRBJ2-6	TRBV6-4	TGTGCCAGCAGACCCGGGGCCGGCTCTGGGGCCAACGTCCTGACTTTC	CASRPGAGSGANVLTF
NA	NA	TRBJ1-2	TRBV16	TGTGCCAGCAGCATGGCTCGAGCTAACTATGGCTACACCTTC	CASSMARANYGYTF
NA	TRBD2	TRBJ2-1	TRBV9	TGTGCCAGCAGCGTAACGGGGCTAGCGGGTTACAATGAGCAGTTCTTC	CASSVTGLAGYNEQFF
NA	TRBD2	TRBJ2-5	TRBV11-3	TGTGCCAGCAGCTCCCTAGCGGGGGGGAAAGAGACCCAGTACTTC	CASSSLAGGKETQYF
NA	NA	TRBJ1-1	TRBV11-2	TGTGCCAGCAGCACAGGGTTGGGAATGAACACTGAAGCTTTCTTT	CASSTGLGMNTEAFF
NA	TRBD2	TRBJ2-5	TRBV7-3	TGTGCCAGCAGCTTAGCCGGGACTAGCGGCCAAGAGACCCAGTACTTC	CASSLAGTSGQETQYF
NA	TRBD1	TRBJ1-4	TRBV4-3	TGCGCCAGCAGCCACACAGGGGGGGCAACTAATGAAAAACTGTTTTTT	CASSHTGGATNEKLFF
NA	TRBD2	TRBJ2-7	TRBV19	TGTGCCAGTAGTCCCCGCGGGGGAGATCCTGAGCAGTACTTC	CASSPRGGDPEQYF
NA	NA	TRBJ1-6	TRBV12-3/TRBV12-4	TGTGCCAGCAGACCCTCATGGGGCGAGCCCCTCCACTTT	CASRPSWGEPLHF
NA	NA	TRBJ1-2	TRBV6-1	TGTGCCAGCAGTGAAAATTTCGGAGGGGCAGCTGGCTACACCTTC	CASSENFGGAAGYTF
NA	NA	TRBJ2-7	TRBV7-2	TGTGCCAGCAGCTTAGATTATGAGCAGTACTTC	CASSLDYEQYF
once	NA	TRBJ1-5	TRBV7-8	TGTGCCAGCAGCTTGGGGAACAGGAATACGCATCAGCCCCAGCATTTT	CASSLGNRNTHQPQHF
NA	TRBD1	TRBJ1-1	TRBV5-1	TGCGCCAGCAGCCTTTACAGGGGTGAAGCTTTCTTT	CASSLYRGEAFF
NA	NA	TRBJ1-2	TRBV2	TGTGCCAGCAGTGATGCAGGGAACGTATATGGCTACACCTTC	CASSDAGNVYGYTF
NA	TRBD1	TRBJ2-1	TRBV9	TGTGCCAGCAGCGTAATGGGACAGGGGTTCGATGAGCAGTTCTTC	CASSVMGQGFDEQFF
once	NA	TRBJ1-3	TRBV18	TGTGCCAGCTCACTGGGGGCCTCTGGAAACACCATATATTTT	CASSLGASGNTIYF
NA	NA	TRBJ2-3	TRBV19	TGTGCCAGTAGTATTGGGATTAGCACAGATACGCAGTATTTT	CASSIGISTDTQYF
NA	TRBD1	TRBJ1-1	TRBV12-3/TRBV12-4	TGTGCCAGCATCCGACAGGGTGGCACTGAAGCTTTCTTT	CASIRQGGTEAFF
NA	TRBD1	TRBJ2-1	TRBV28	TGTGCCAGCACGACAGGGGGCACCTACAATGAGCAGTTCTTC	CASTTGGTYNEQFF
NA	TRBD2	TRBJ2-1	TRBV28	TGTGCCAGCAGTTTGTCCGGGACTAGCGGGAGGCACAATGAGCAGTTCTTC	CASSLSGTSGRHNEQFF
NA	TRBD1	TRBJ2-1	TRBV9	TGTGCCAGCAGCGTAGACCAGGGGGCCTACAATGAGCAGTTCTTC	CASSVDQGAYNEQFF
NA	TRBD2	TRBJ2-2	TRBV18	TGTGCCAGCTCACCACCGCGGGGGGGCACCGGGGAGCTGTTTTTT	CASSPPRGGTGELFF
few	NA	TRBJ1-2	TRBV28	TGTGGGGCCATGGGTTACTATGGCTACACCTTC	CGAMGYYGYTF
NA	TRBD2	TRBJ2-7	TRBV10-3	TGTGCCATCAGCCGGGGGGTAGTAGCGGACGCCTACGAGCAGTACTTC	CAISRGVVADAYEQYF
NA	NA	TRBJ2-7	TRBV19	TGTGCCAGTAGTCTATCCGGGAGATCTGGCGAGCAGTACTTC	CASSLSGRSGEQYF
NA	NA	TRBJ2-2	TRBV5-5	TGTGCCAGCAGCCCGCGAAGACAGCAGAACACAAAAGCCGGGGAGCTGTTTTTT	CASSPRRQQNTKAGELFF
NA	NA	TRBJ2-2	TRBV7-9	TGTGCCAGCAGCTCCTCGCTCGGGGAGCTATTTTTT	CASSSSLGELFF
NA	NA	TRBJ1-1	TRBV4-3	TGCGCCAGCAGCCCCGGGGGAAACACTGAAGCTTTCTTT	CASSPGGNTEAFF
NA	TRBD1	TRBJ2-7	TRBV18	TGTGCCAGCCAGGGGGTCCACGAGCAGTACTTC	CASQGVHEQYF